A single sample gave rise to the 32 T cell receptor beta chains below, sequenced in a study of T cell responses to AZD1222 COVID-19 vaccine. Produced via immunoSEQ multiplex PCR; TCRdb's table is partial and in-frame only. The table has some 170,000 clones, about 92% seen once; the top ten hold approximately 1.1%. Source: peripheral blood, taken 28 days after the second AZD1222 dose. These receptors originate from an adult who received the AZD1222 COVID-19 vaccine.

The chain recombines TRBV10-3 with TRBJ2-1; tentative D call: TRBD2 (6 bases). The CDR3 runs 14 residues. CDR1 is ENHRY and CDR2 is SYGVKD in the germline V gene. The CDR3, as DNA: TGTGCATCTCGACTACGGGAGTCCTACAATGAGCAGTTCTTC. Amino acids: CASRLRESYNEQFF.

This chain uses TRBV5-5 with TRBJ2-7; the match to TRBD2 covers 11 bases. V gave up 4 bases and J gave up 1 base; unmatched junction bases: 7. This CDR3 is 16 amino acids long. Germline loops: CDR1 SGHKS, CDR2 YYEKEE (reference sequence). In nucleotides, the CDR3 is TGTGCCAGCAGCCTAGCGGGGGGCCATTCGTCCTACGAGCAGTACTTC. This sequence encodes CASSLAGGHSSYEQYF. The entire variable domain, with the rest obtained from reference TRBV5-5 and TRBJ2-7, is as follows: DAGVTQSPTHLIKTRGQQVTLRCSPISGHKSVSWYQQVLGQGPQFIFQYYEKEERGRGNFPDRFSARQFPNYSSELNVNALLLGDSALYLCASSLAGGHSSYEQYFGPGTRLTVT.

The chain uses TRBV5-1 and TRBJ2-2, with D unclear. There are 12 residues in the CDR3. Trimming removed 0 bases at V and 5 bases at J, with 2 bases between. Germline V CDR1 and CDR2: SGHRS, YFSETQ. CDR3 residues: CASSLETGELFF. The CDR3, as DNA: TGCGCCAGCAGCTTGGAAACCGGGGAGCTGTTTTTT. The complete variable domain, with remaining parts taken from reference TRBV5-1 and TRBJ2-2, reads KAGVTQTPRYLIKTRGQQVTLSCSPISGHRSVSWYQQTPGQGLQFLFEYFSETQRNKGNFPGRFSGRQFSNSRSEMNVSTLELGDSALYLCASSLETGELFFGEGSRLTVL.

The gene calls are TRBV7-2 and TRBJ1-2; the match to TRBD1 covers 7 bases. This CDR3 comprises 15 residues. Germline V gene sequence: CDR1 SGHTA, CDR2 FQGNSA. J gave up 3 bases and V 4 bases, and 8 bases lay outside the gene matches. The CDR3 sequence: CASSSLTGMDYGYTF. CDR3 nucleotides: TGTGCCAGCAGCTCCCTGACAGGGATGGACTATGGCTACACCTTC.

This chain uses TRBV10-3 with TRBJ2-7; 9 bases map to TRBD1. CDR1 and CDR2 (germline): ENHRY, SYGVKD. This CDR3 has 18 residues. Trimming removed 5 bases from V and 0 bases from J; junction bases left unmatched: 14. The CDR3, as DNA: TGTGCCATCAGTATACAGGGGGCCAAGACATTAAGCTCCTACGAGCAGTACTTC. Amino acids: CAISIQGAKTLSSYEQYF.

The gene calls are TRBV19 and TRBJ1-2, with 7 bases matching TRBD1. The CDR3 sequence is 13 residues long. The ends lost 4 bases at V and 6 bases at J; junction bases unmatched: 5. Per germline, CDR1 LNHDA and CDR2 SQIVND (reference sequence). The CDR3 DNA reads as TGTGCCAGTAGTACTGACAGGGCGGATGGCTACACCTTC. Translation: CASSTDRADGYTF.

The genes are TRBV6-5 and TRBJ2-3; a weak D match, TRBD2 (6 bases). This CDR3 has 14 residues. Trimming stripped 0 bases from V and 6 bases from J, with 10 bases between. Germline-derived CDR1 and CDR2 are MNHEY and SVGAGI. The CDR3 here is CASSYSLARDTQYF. In DNA form, the CDR3 reads TGTGCCAGCAGTTACTCGCTAGCGAGGGATACGCAGTATTTT.

This clone was detected only once. The rearrangement joins TRBV7-8 to TRBJ1-1; D unresolved. Between the trimmed V and J ends, which lost 1 base and 8 bases, there was a span of 8 bases. The length of the CDR3 is 12 residues. From germline, CDR1 is SGHVS and CDR2 FQNEAQ. The CDR3: CASSLDGDEAFF. DNA for the CDR3: TGTGCCAGCAGCTTAGATGGAGACGAAGCTTTCTTT.

This sequence joins TRBV29-1 and TRBJ1-1; the D gene is possibly TRBD1 (5 bases). CDR1 is SQVTM, CDR2 ANQGSEA, per germline. With 4 bases removed from V and 4 bases from J, the gap between germline ends came to 16 bases. The CDR3 contains 14 residues. The CDR3 bases are TGCAGCGTTGGTCTGCCAGGGATTGTCACTGAAGCTTTCTTT. Amino acid sequence: CSVGLPGIVTEAFF.

The CDR3 here is CASSLRGLEQYF. In DNA, the CDR3 is TGTGCCAGCAGCTTGAGGGGGTTGGAGCAGTACTTC. This chain links TRBV5-5 with TRBJ2-7; D is perhaps TRBD1 (6 bases). The CDR3 covers 12 residues. Germline assignment: CDR1 SGHKS and CDR2 YYEKEE (reference sequence). Trimming stripped 1 base from V and 7 bases from J, with 9 bases between.

This chain connects TRBV24-1 to TRBJ2-5, with 7 nucleotides matching TRBD2. Unmatched junction bases numbered 9, after V lost 4 bases and J lost 5 bases. The CDR3 sequence is 15 residues long. The germline gives CDR1 KGHDR, CDR2 SFDVKD. The CDR3 is CATSDSRGSGETQYF. The CDR3 DNA sequence: TGTGCCACCAGTGACTCCCGAGGTAGCGGGGAGACCCAGTACTTC.

The V and J genes are TRBV15 and TRBJ1-2, with a possible D match to TRBD1 (5 bases). The CDR3 is made up of 14 amino acids. CDR1 LNHNV and CDR2 YYDKDF come from the germline V gene (reference sequence). V lost 3 bases and J 6 bases, leaving 14 bases between the germline ends. The CDR3 sequence: CATSRSQEADGYTF. CDR3 coding DNA: TGTGCCACCAGCAGGTCACAGGAGGCGGATGGCTACACCTTC.

The chain employs TRBV7-9 and TRBJ1-1, with D unclear. V gave up 1 base and J gave up 1 base, with 7 bases separating them. Germline values: CDR1 SEHNR, CDR2 FQNEAQ (reference sequence). CDR3 length: 14 residues. CDR3 loop: CASSLVQKNTEAFF. Here the CDR3 DNA reads TGTGCCAGCAGCTTAGTACAGAAGAACACTGAAGCTTTCTTT.

The J gene is TRBJ2-2, the V gene TRBV18; no clear D gene. The CDR3 spans 15 residues. Germline V gene data show CDR1 as KGHSH and CDR2 as LQKENI. The ends were cut back, 3 bases at V and 1 base at J, with 9 bases in the middle. This CDR3 reads CASSPFGQNTGELFF. The CDR3 coding sequence is TGTGCCAGCTCACCGTTTGGGCAGAACACCGGGGAGCTGTTTTTT.

This chain uses TRBV19 with TRBJ1-1; D is ambiguous. In germline, CDR1 is LNHDA, CDR2 SQIVND (reference sequence). The CDR3 has 14 amino acids. V was clipped by 6 bases and J by 10 bases, with 21 bases between them. The DNA for the CDR3 is TGTGCCAGTAGGGACCCTCGTAAGCGGGGTGGAGCTTTCTTT. It translates to CASRDPRKRGGAFF.

The chain employs TRBV9 and TRBJ2-1; possible D gene TRBD1, 6 bases. The CDR3 extends over 15 amino acids. The germline V gene encodes CDR1 SGDLS and CDR2 YYNGEE. V was trimmed by 8 bases and J by 5 bases, leaving 20 bases between them. CDR3 nucleotide sequence: TGTGCCAGTTCCGGGACATCAACCTTGAACAATGAGCAGTTCTTC. Its translation: CASSGTSTLNNEQFF. The entire variable domain, with the rest obtained from reference TRBV9 and TRBJ2-1, is as follows: DSGVTQTPKHLITATGQRVTLRCSPRSGDLSVYWYQQSLDQGLQFLIQYYNGEERAKGNILERFSAQQFPDLHSELNLSSLELGDSALYFCASSGTSTLNNEQFFGPGTRLTVL.

The chain recombines TRBV7-9 with TRBJ2-7; D is uncertain. CDR1 and CDR2 (germline): SEHNR, FQNEAQ (reference sequence). CDR3 size: 14 residues. Trimming removed 1 base at V and 0 bases at J, with 7 bases between. CDR3 in DNA: TGTGCCAGCAGCTTAGAGGCCAGCTCCTACGAGCAGTACTTC. The encoded protein is CASSLEASSYEQYF.

The CDR3 DNA follows: TGTGCCAGCAGCAAGGGGACATACTACGAGCAGTACTTC. This sequence encodes CASSKGTYYEQYF. V gene TRBV6-5 combines with J gene TRBJ2-7; the D gene is possibly TRBD1 (6 bases). CDR3 length equals 13 residues. V shed 6 bases and J shed 3 bases, with 12 bases lying between them. The germline gives CDR1 MNHEY, CDR2 SVGAGI.

The chain carries TRBV7-2 and TRBJ2-7, with 7 bases fitting TRBD2. The germline V gene encodes CDR1 SGHTA and CDR2 FQGNSA. The ends lost 1 base at V and 5 bases at J; junction bases unmatched: 8. This CDR3 has 15 residues. The CDR3 reads CASSLEGGGWDEQYF. The CDR3 region has the DNA TGTGCCAGCAGCTTAGAAGGCGGGGGTTGGGACGAGCAGTACTTC.

The J gene is TRBJ1-3, the V gene TRBV30; D unresolved. Trimming shortened V by 0 bases and J by 9 bases, and 6 bases separated the two germline ends. Germline CDR1 reads GTSNPN; CDR2 reads SVGIG (reference sequence). This CDR3 comprises 11 residues. The CDR3 nucleotides read TGTGCCTGGAGTGTATTAGGCACCATATATTTT. Residues: CAWSVLGTIYF.

The V call is TRBV28, the J call TRBJ1-1; 7 bases align to TRBD1. The CDR3 contains 15 residues. The J segment lost 5 bases and the V segment lost 3 bases, leaving 9 bases of the junction unmatched. Germline V gene lookup returns CDR1 MDHEN and CDR2 SYDVKM. CDR3 DNA sequence: TGTGCCAGCAGTTTGGGCACAGGGGTATATACTGAAGCTTTCTTT. It is translated as CASSLGTGVYTEAFF. The variable domain in full, with the rest retrieved from reference TRBV28 and TRBJ1-1, is DVKVTQSSRYLVKRTGEKVFLECVQDMDHENMFWYRQDPGLGLRLIYFSYDVKMKEKGDIPEGYSVSREKKERFSLILESASTNQTSMYLCASSLGTGVYTEAFFGQGTRLTVV.

The rearrangement links TRBV30 to TRBJ1-3; D uncertain. The germline gives CDR1 GTSNPN, CDR2 SVGIG (reference sequence). This CDR3 is built from 11 residues. The V end lost 1 base, the J end lost 4 bases, and 2 bases lay between the germline ends. The CDR3 sequence: CAWSEGNTIYF. The CDR3 nucleotides read TGTGCCTGGAGTGAGGGAAACACCATATATTTT.

J is TRBJ1-3 and V is TRBV6-5; D is undetermined. The germline V gene encodes CDR1 MNHEY and CDR2 SVGAGI. This CDR3 region has 16 residues. The V gene lost 0 bases and the J gene lost 1 base, with 10 bases spanning the gap. The CDR3: CASSYSRGASGNTIYF. The CDR3 DNA reads TGTGCCAGCAGTTACTCGAGAGGCGCGTCTGGAAACACCATATATTTT.

V usage is TRBV2 and J usage is TRBJ2-5, with a weak D call TRBD2 (5 bases). Between the trimmed V and J ends, which lost 6 bases and 1 base, there was a span of 9 bases. The V gene's germline CDR1 is SNHLY and CDR2 FYNNEI. There are 13 residues in the CDR3. CDR3: CASSGLVQETQYF. CDR3 coding DNA: TGTGCCAGCAGCGGACTGGTCCAAGAGACCCAGTACTTC.

This chain connects TRBV11-2 to TRBJ2-5, with TRBD1 as a possible D gene (5 bases). From germline, CDR1 is SGHAT and CDR2 FQNNGV. This CDR3 contains 18 residues. V lost 2 bases to trimming and J lost 5 bases, with 24 bases between them. CDR3 in amino acids: CASSLLHPWGPRAETQYF. The CDR3 DNA is TGTGCCAGCAGCTTACTCCATCCATGGGGCCCCAGGGCTGAGACCCAGTACTTC.

V usage is TRBV3-1 (or the pseudogene TRBV3-2) and J usage is TRBJ1-3; 7 nucleotides line up with TRBD1. The ends lost 6 bases at V and 0 bases at J; junction bases unmatched: 17. This CDR3 has 19 residues. From germline, CDR1 is LGHDT and CDR2 YNNKEL (reference sequence). The CDR3 sequence: CASRPGTDVPFLSGNTIYF. The CDR3 region has the DNA TGTGCCAGCAGACCCGGGACAGATGTCCCTTTCCTCTCTGGAAACACCATATATTTT.

The J gene is TRBJ2-1, the V gene TRBV14, with TRBD1 matching over 9 bases. Germline V CDR1 and CDR2: SGHDN, FVKESK. This CDR3 spans 15 amino acids. Trimming took 5 bases from V and 4 from J; bases not matched to a gene: 6. CDR3 nucleotides: TGTGCCAGCAGCTTGGGACAGGGACCATACAATGAGCAGTTCTTC. Translation gives CASSLGQGPYNEQFF.

There are a few counts of this clone. The chain uses TRBV2 and TRBJ1-4; D is possibly TRBD1 (5 bases). Looked up from germline, CDR1 is SNHLY and CDR2 is FYNNEI. The CDR3 extends over 17 amino acids. V was pared by 6 bases and J by 4 bases, with 21 bases between. CDR3 bases: TGTGCCAGCAGGGGAGATCCGGGCGAAAGGGGTAATGAAAAACTGTTTTTT. It yields the protein CASRGDPGERGNEKLFF.

This chain connects TRBV7-9 to TRBJ1-2; TRBD1 matches at 9 bases. This CDR3 region has 17 residues. CDR1 is SEHNR, CDR2 FQNEAQ, per germline (reference sequence). V shed 4 bases, J shed 3 bases, and the junction held 12 bases outside the gene matches. As DNA, the CDR3 is TGTGCCAGCAGCTCTTCGTACAGGGGGCGATTTGACTATGGCTACACCTTC. Amino acids: CASSSSYRGRFDYGYTF.

This rearrangement joins TRBV14 to TRBJ1-1, with 8 nucleotides matching TRBD1. Germline lookup yields CDR1 SGHDN and CDR2 FVKESK. V lost 7 bases, J lost 4 bases, and 8 bases stayed unmatched. The CDR3 loop spans 14 amino acids. The CDR3 spells CASTLTGGGTEAFF. CDR3 nucleotides: TGTGCCAGCACCCTTACAGGGGGGGGCACTGAAGCTTTCTTT.

The chain is built from TRBV2 and TRBJ2-2; no firm D call. The germline V gene encodes CDR1 SNHLY and CDR2 FYNNEI. V was trimmed by 4 bases and J by 6 bases, leaving 15 bases between them. CDR3 length: 15 residues. The CDR3 region is CASSVGGVWAGELFF. CDR3 nucleotides: TGTGCCAGCAGTGTTGGCGGCGTTTGGGCCGGGGAGCTGTTTTTT. The full variable domain, with the rest looked up from reference TRBV2 and TRBJ2-2, is EPEVTQTPSHQVTQMGQEVILRCVPISNHLYFYWYRQILGQKVEFLVSFYNNEISEKSEIFDDQFSVERPDGSNFTLKIRSTKLEDSAMYFCASSVGGVWAGELFFGEGSRLTVL.

This chain links TRBV6-5 with TRBJ1-1; D gene unclear. The CDR3 spans 12 residues. The V end lost 0 bases, the J end lost 3 bases, and 2 bases lay between the germline ends. From germline, CDR1 is MNHEY and CDR2 SVGAGI. The CDR3, as DNA: TGTGCCAGCAGTTACTCGTACACTGAAGCTTTCTTT. Translated, it gives CASSYSYTEAFF.